This passage covers 28 T cell receptor beta chains from one sample sequenced in a study of blood T cell repertoires in COVID-19. Profiling relied on immunoSEQ multiplex PCR, and the TCRdb table lists in-frame clones only, not all of them. The sample includes about 310,000 clones, around 89% of them seen just once. The material sequenced was peripheral blood. These receptors came from a woman aged 40-49 years with COVID-19, enrolled during active disease.

V and J are TRBV27 and TRBJ2-3; D might be TRBD1 (7 bases). The germline gives CDR1 MNHEY, CDR2 SMNVEV (reference sequence). V lost 5 bases, J lost 3 bases, and 18 bases lay in between. The CDR3 is 16 amino acids. CDR3 loop: CASSRLTGRNTDTQYF. CDR3 sequence (DNA): TGTGCCAGCAGTCGACTGACAGGGAGGAATACAGATACGCAGTATTTT.

In its sample, this clone was seen a few times. The chain joins TRBV27 to TRBJ2-7; 7 bases map to TRBD1. This CDR3 has 15 amino acids. After removal of 5 bases from V and 2 bases from J, the junction contained 9 bases not matched to a gene. The germline V gene encodes CDR1 MNHEY and CDR2 SMNVEV (reference sequence). The CDR3: CASSERDSWAYEQYF. DNA of the CDR3: TGTGCCAGCAGTGAAAGGGACAGTTGGGCCTACGAGCAGTACTTC.

This chain links TRBV7-9 with TRBJ2-6, with D possibly being TRBD1 (5 bases). CDR3 size: 15 residues. Trimming shortened V by 6 bases and J by 3 bases, and 12 bases separated the two germline ends. Germline V CDR1 and CDR2: SEHNR, FQNEAQ (reference sequence). The CDR3 protein is CASRLWTSGANVLTF. The CDR3 DNA follows: TGTGCCAGCAGATTATGGACAAGTGGGGCCAACGTCCTGACTTTC.

The rearrangement uses TRBV5-1 and TRBJ2-7, with TRBD2 identical over 7 bases. The germline V gene has CDR1 SGHRS and CDR2 YFSETQ. The CDR3 covers 15 residues. The V gene end was trimmed by 7 bases and the J gene end by 3 bases; junction bases not matched to a gene: 13. The CDR3 sequence is CASQLNHGGNYEQYF. CDR3 nucleotide sequence: TGCGCCAGCCAGCTAAACCACGGGGGGAACTACGAGCAGTACTTC.

The gene calls are TRBV28 and TRBJ1-4, with a possible D match to TRBD1 (5 bases). The germline V and J ends were trimmed by 3 bases and 5 bases, with 10 bases remaining between them. The CDR3 length is 14 residues. Germline CDR1 reads MDHEN; CDR2 reads SYDVKM. The CDR3 nucleotides read TGTGCCAGCAGTTTTTCGGACAAAAATGAAAAACTGTTTTTT. This translates into CASSFSDKNEKLFF.

The chain joins TRBV10-3 to TRBJ2-5; 7 nucleotides align to TRBD1. The CDR3 is made up of 13 amino acids. Germline CDR1 and CDR2: ENHRY and SYGVKD. The ends lost 6 bases at V and 1 base at J; junction bases unmatched: 2. The CDR3 DNA reads as TGTGCCATCAGAGACAGGGTCCAAGAGACCCAGTACTTC. Residues: CAIRDRVQETQYF.

This sequence joins TRBV7-2 and TRBJ2-7, with 14 bases that match TRBD2. Looked up from germline, CDR1 is SGHTA and CDR2 is FQGNSA. With V trimmed by 0 bases and J by 6 bases, 1 base remained unmatched. The CDR3 is 15 amino acids. The chain's CDR3 is CASSLAGTSGSEQYF. In DNA form, the CDR3 reads TGTGCCAGCAGCTTAGCCGGGACTAGCGGGAGCGAGCAGTACTTC.

In this sample, this clone turned up once. This rearrangement joins TRBV7-2 to TRBJ1-3; TRBD1 is a possible D gene (6 bases). Germline loops: CDR1 SGHTA, CDR2 FQGNSA. Trimming shortened V by 7 bases and J by 1 base, and 14 bases separated the two germline ends. This CDR3 comprises 15 residues. DNA for the CDR3: TGTGCCAGCACCTTTACAGGGAAGTCTGGAAACACCATATATTTT. It codes for CASTFTGKSGNTIYF. Supplemented by reference TRBV7-2 and TRBJ1-3, the full variable domain reads GAGVSQSPSNKVTEKGKDVELRCDPISGHTALYWYRQSLGQGLEFLIYFQGNSAPDKSGLPSDRFSAERTGGSVSTLTIQRTQQEDSAVYLCASTFTGKSGNTIYFGEGSWLTVV.

V and J are TRBV28 and TRBJ2-2; 7 nucleotides agree with TRBD1. In germline, CDR1 is MDHEN, CDR2 SYDVKM. Losses at the gene ends were 3 bases for V and 5 bases for J; bases not matched to a gene: 9. The CDR3 is 16 amino acids. CDR3 residues: CASSFGQGVGTGELFF. The CDR3 DNA reads TGTGCCAGCAGTTTCGGGCAGGGGGTTGGGACCGGGGAGCTGTTTTTT.

V usage is TRBV6-5 and J usage is TRBJ1-2; D perhaps matches TRBD1 (5 bases). The V gene's germline CDR1 is MNHEY and CDR2 SVGAGI. The CDR3 is made up of 13 amino acids. V lost 8 bases and J 8 bases, leaving 18 bases between the germline ends. The CDR3 DNA reads TGTGCCAGCCCTTTGGGGCCCCCTGGAGGCTACACCTTC. This sequence encodes CASPLGPPGGYTF.

This chain uses TRBV9 with TRBJ1-2; 8 bases agree with TRBD1. The CDR3 contains 15 residues. The germline V gene has CDR1 SGDLS and CDR2 YYNGEE. Unmatched junction bases numbered 8, after V lost 0 bases and J lost 7 bases. CDR3 DNA: TGTGCCAGCAGCGTAGGTTGGGGACAGGTATTTGGCTACACCTTC. This sequence encodes CASSVGWGQVFGYTF.

The rearrangement uses TRBV21-1 and TRBJ2-1; no DNA check was done on the table's D call, TRBD2. TRBV21-1 has pseudogene status. CDR3 length: 11 residues. The DNA of the CDR3 is TGTGTCTCTGAGCTATACAATGAGCAGTTCTTC. Amino acids: CVSELYNEQFF.

The chain combines TRBV25-1 with TRBJ2-7; the D gene is possibly TRBD1 (6 bases). V shed 10 bases and J shed 3 bases, with 19 bases lying between them. Germline-derived CDR1 and CDR2 are MGHDK and SYGVNS. The CDR3 runs 14 residues. CDR3 DNA: TGTGCCACAGCCCCAAGGACAGTTGTCTACGAGCAGTACTTC. Translating gives CATAPRTVVYEQYF.

Only one count was recorded for this clone. The V gene is TRBV27, the J gene TRBJ2-7; TRBD1 matches at 8 bases. Germline V lookup: CDR1 MNHEY, CDR2 SMNVEV (reference sequence). This CDR3 comprises 15 residues. The V and J ends lost 2 bases and 1 base, in that order; junction bases with no gene match: 4. As DNA, the CDR3 is TGTGCCAGCAGTTTAAGGGGACAGGCTTCCTACGAGCAGTACTTC. This codes for CASSLRGQASYEQYF.

This chain joins TRBV4-2 and TRBJ1-1; D is unresolved. This CDR3 is built from 15 residues. CDR1 and CDR2 from the germline V gene are LGHNA and YNFKEQ. V lost 3 bases and J lost 1, with 12 bases in between. For the CDR3, the DNA is TGTGCCAGCAGCCACGCGAACGCAGGGAACACTGAAGCTTTCTTT. As protein: CASSHANAGNTEAFF.

This rearrangement joins TRBV2 to TRBJ1-2; the D is unclear. The CDR3 has 12 residues. The germline gives CDR1 SNHLY, CDR2 FYNNEI. V was shortened by 8 bases and J by 1 base, with 8 bases between the two germline ends. CDR3 in amino acids: CASHGNNYGYTF. The CDR3 DNA sequence: TGTGCCAGCCACGGGAATAACTATGGCTACACCTTC.

This chain connects TRBV10-3 to TRBJ1-5; no reliable D call. Germline V gene data show CDR1 as ENHRY and CDR2 as SYGVKD. The length of the CDR3 is 16 residues. V lost 1 base and J lost 1, with 11 bases in between. CDR3 region: CAISEFGLLSNQPQHF. CDR3 sequence (DNA): TGTGCCATCAGTGAGTTTGGGCTGTTGAGCAATCAGCCCCAGCATTTT.

The V and J genes are TRBV12-5 and TRBJ2-2; D is perhaps TRBD1 (5 bases). The germline V gene encodes CDR1 LGHNT and CDR2 FRNRAP. Trimming shortened V by 2 bases and J by 1 base, and 11 bases separated the two germline ends. There are 16 residues in the CDR3. The CDR3 DNA reads as TGTGCTAGTGGTTTGACCCGACAGATGAACACCGGGGAGCTGTTTTTT. This sequence encodes CASGLTRQMNTGELFF.

The chain has TRBV2 and TRBJ1-1; 9 bases fit TRBD1. The CDR3 is 17 residues long. Unmatched junction bases numbered 9, after V lost 2 bases and J lost 2 bases. From germline, CDR1 is SNHLY and CDR2 FYNNEI. In nucleotides, the CDR3 is TGTGCCAGCAGTGAATACGGGGACAGGGATTACAACACTGAAGCTTTCTTT. Its translation: CASSEYGDRDYNTEAFF.

The J gene is TRBJ2-7, the V gene TRBV11-2, with D possibly TRBD1 on 6 matching bases. The CDR3 length is 15 residues. Germline V gene sequence: CDR1 SGHAT, CDR2 FQNNGV. Trimming cost V 7 bases and J 2 bases, with 18 bases left between them. The CDR3 DNA reads TGTGCCAGCATCCTTGAGGTAGGGGGAACCTACGAGCAGTACTTC. Amino acids: CASILEVGGTYEQYF.

This clone showed up just once. The chain couples TRBV7-9 to TRBJ1-2; 8 positions agree with TRBD1. The CDR3 has 14 amino acids. CDR1 is SEHNR, CDR2 FQNEAQ, per germline (reference sequence). J was trimmed by 4 bases and V by 5 bases; bases with no gene match: 6. CDR3 amino acids: CASSLIGQGYGYTF. In DNA, the CDR3 is TGTGCCAGCAGCCTCATAGGACAGGGCTATGGCTACACCTTC.

The chain has TRBV5-4 and TRBJ2-2; 8 positions match TRBD1. Germline assignment: CDR1 SGHNT and CDR2 YYREEE (reference sequence). This CDR3 has 16 amino acids. J lost 2 bases, V lost 4 bases, and 7 bases had no gene match. DNA for the CDR3: TGTGCCAGCAGCCCTCGACAGGGGCTAAACACCGGGGAGCTGTTTTTT. Translating gives CASSPRQGLNTGELFF. The full variable domain, in which reference TRBV5-4 and TRBJ2-2 provide the parts outside the CDR3, is ETGVTQSPTHLIKTRGQQVTLRCSSQSGHNTVSWYQQALGQGPQFIFQYYREEENGRGNFPPRFSGLQFPNYSSELNVNALELDDSALYLCASSPRQGLNTGELFFGEGSRLTVL.

This chain links TRBV20-1 with TRBJ2-7; TRBD2 agrees at 8 bases. V lost 3 bases, J lost 2 bases, and 9 bases stayed unmatched. The length of the CDR3 is 15 residues. The germline V gene has CDR1 DFQATT and CDR2 SNEGSKA (reference sequence). The CDR3: CSASPLAGRPYEQYF. CDR3 nucleotide sequence: TGCAGTGCTAGTCCTTTAGCGGGACGGCCCTACGAGCAGTACTTC.

In its sample, this clone was seen once. The rearrangement joins TRBV15 to TRBJ2-3, with D perhaps TRBD2 (6 bases). Germline CDR1 and CDR2: LNHNV and YYDKDF (reference sequence). CDR3 length: 17 residues. Trimming cost V 1 base and J 2 bases, with 16 bases left between them. The CDR3 loop reads CATSRGILALATDTQYF. CDR3 coding DNA: TGTGCCACCAGCAGAGGGATTCTAGCGCTGGCCACAGATACGCAGTATTTT.

The rearrangement links TRBV6-2 or TRBV6-3 to TRBJ1-1; no clear D. The germline gives CDR1 MNHEY, CDR2 SVGEGT. The ends were cut back, 4 bases at V and 4 bases at J, with 7 bases in the middle. The CDR3 consists of 12 residues. The CDR3, as DNA: TGTGCCAGCAGTTCTTCCCCCACTGAAGCTTTCTTT. This encodes CASSSSPTEAFF.

The genes are TRBV19 and TRBJ1-1; 11 positions match TRBD1. This CDR3 spans 15 amino acids. Germline loops: CDR1 LNHDA, CDR2 SQIVND (reference sequence). V shed 5 bases and J 2 bases; nucleotides not matched to a gene: 4. CDR3 nucleotide sequence: TGTGCCAGTAGTCCCGGGACAGGGGGAAACACTGAAGCTTTCTTT. Amino acids: CASSPGTGGNTEAFF.

V is TRBV9 and J is TRBJ1-4; 7 positions match TRBD1. The J segment lost 5 bases and the V segment lost 4 bases, leaving 5 bases of the junction unmatched. This CDR3 comprises 14 residues. From germline, CDR1 is SGDLS and CDR2 YYNGEE. In nucleotides, the CDR3 is TGTGCCAGCAGCCGACAGGGAGGAAATGAAAAACTGTTTTTT. This sequence encodes CASSRQGGNEKLFF.

The chain joins TRBV29-1 to TRBJ1-1; no clear D gene. The CDR3 contains 10 residues. Germline-derived CDR1 and CDR2 are SQVTM and ANQGSEA. V lost 5 bases, J lost 4 bases, and 5 bases lay in between. The CDR3, as DNA: TGCAGCGTTCAAATCACTGAAGCTTTCTTT. Translating it yields CSVQITEAFF. The full variable domain, completed using reference TRBV29-1 and TRBJ1-1, is SAVISQKPSRDICQRGTSLTIQCQVDSQVTMMFWYRQQPGQSLTLIATANQGSEATYESGFVIDKFPISRPNLTFSTLTVSNMSPEDSSIYLCSVQITEAFFGQGTRLTVV.